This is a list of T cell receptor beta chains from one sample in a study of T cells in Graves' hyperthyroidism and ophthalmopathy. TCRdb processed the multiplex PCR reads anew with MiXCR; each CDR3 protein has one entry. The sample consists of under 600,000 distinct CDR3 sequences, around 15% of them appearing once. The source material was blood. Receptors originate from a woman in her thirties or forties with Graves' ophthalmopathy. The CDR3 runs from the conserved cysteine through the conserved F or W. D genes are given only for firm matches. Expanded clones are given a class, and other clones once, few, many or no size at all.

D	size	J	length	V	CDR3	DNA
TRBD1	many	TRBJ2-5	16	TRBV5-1	CASSPGLGTDTETQYF	TGCGCCAGCAGCCCTGGCCTCGGGACAGACACAGAGACCCAGTACTTC
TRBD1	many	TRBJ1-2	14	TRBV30	CACPIGQGNYGYTF	TGTGCCTGCCCTATCGGACAGGGGAACTATGGCTACACCTTC
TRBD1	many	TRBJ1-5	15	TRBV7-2	CASSTRTGRNQPQHF	TGTGCCAGCAGCACACGGACAGGGCGCAATCAGCCCCAGCATTTT
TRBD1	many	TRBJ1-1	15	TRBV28	CASSEGGTVDTEAFF	TGTGCCAGCAGCGAGGGGGGGACAGTTGACACTGAAGCTTTCTTT
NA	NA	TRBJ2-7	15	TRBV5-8	CASSLHRGKSYEQYF	TGTGCCAGCAGCTTGCACCGCGGGAAATCCTACGAGCAGTACTTC
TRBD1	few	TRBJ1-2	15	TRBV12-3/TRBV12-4	CATLNRGRANYGYTF	TGTGCCACCCTTAACAGGGGGCGCGCCAACTATGGCTACACCTTC
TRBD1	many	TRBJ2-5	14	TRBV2	CASGLGQVEETQYF	TGTGCCAGCGGACTCGGACAGGTCGAAGAGACCCAGTACTTC
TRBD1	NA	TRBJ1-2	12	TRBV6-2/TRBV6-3	CASLRTGKGYTF	TGTGCCAGCCTCCGGACAGGGAAGGGCTACACCTTC
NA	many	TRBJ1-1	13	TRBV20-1	CSATSQENTEAFF	TGCAGTGCTACGTCACAGGAGAACACTGAAGCTTTCTTT
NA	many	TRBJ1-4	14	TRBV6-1	CASSVTGGGEKLFF	TGTGCCAGCAGTGTTACAGGAGGCGGAGAAAAACTGTTTTTT
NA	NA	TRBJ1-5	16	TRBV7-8	CASSLFNREDNQPQHF	TGTGCCAGCAGCTTATTTAACAGGGAAGACAATCAGCCCCAGCATTTT
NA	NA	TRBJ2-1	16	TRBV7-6	CASSLGWKGSYNEQFF	TGTGCCAGCAGCTTAGGGTGGAAGGGTTCCTACAATGAGCAGTTCTTC
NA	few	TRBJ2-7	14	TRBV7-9	CASVRQGGSYEQYF	TGTGCCAGCGTACGACAGGGAGGTTCCTACGAGCAGTACTTC
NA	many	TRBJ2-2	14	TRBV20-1	CSAQGTKNTGELFF	TGCAGTGCCCAGGGGACAAAGAACACCGGGGAGCTGTTTTTT
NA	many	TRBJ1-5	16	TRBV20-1	CSADDVHGKLNQPQHF	TGCAGTGCCGACGATGTGCACGGGAAACTCAATCAGCCCCAGCATTTT
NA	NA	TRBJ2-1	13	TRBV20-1	CSAPPAPYNEQFF	TGCAGTGCACCGCCAGCCCCCTACAATGAGCAGTTCTTC
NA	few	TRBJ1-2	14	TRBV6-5	CASSYSEGGYGYTF	TGTGCCAGCAGTTACTCTGAGGGAGGCTATGGCTACACCTTC
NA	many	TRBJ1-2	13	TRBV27	CASSLRANYGYTF	TGTGCCAGCAGTCTTCGTGCAAACTATGGCTACACCTTC
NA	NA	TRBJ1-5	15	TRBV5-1	CASSLVGSSNQPQHF	TGTGCCAGCAGCTTGGTAGGCAGCAGCAATCAGCCCCAGCATTTT
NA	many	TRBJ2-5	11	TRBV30	CAWSVSETQYF	TGTGCCTGGAGTGTATCAGAGACCCAGTACTTC
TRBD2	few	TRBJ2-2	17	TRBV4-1	CASSPSPSGMATGELFF	TGCGCCAGCAGCCCAAGCCCTAGCGGGATGGCTACCGGGGAGCTGTTTTTT
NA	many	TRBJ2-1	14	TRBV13	CASSFVGQLSEQFF	TGTGCCAGCAGCTTCGTTGGCCAACTAAGTGAGCAGTTCTTC
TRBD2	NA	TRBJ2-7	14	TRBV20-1	CSARAAGRLYEQYF	TGCAGTGCTAGGGCAGCGGGAAGACTCTACGAGCAGTACTTC